A selection of T cell receptor beta chains follows, all from one sample in a study of blood T cell repertoires in COVID-19. TCRdb keeps only in-frame clones here, not all; method: immunoSEQ multiplex PCR. The sample contains about 240,000 clones, around 87% of which appear only once. Material: peripheral blood. These receptors were collected from a woman between 70 and 85 years old with active or convalescent COVID-19. The conserved cysteine and the conserved F or W are not part of the CDR3 here. Fields, in order: clone size, V gene, CDR3 protein. Clone size, where shown, is once, few, many, or a class for clones that have expanded.

clone size: few; V gene: TRBV5-1; CDR3 protein: ASSLGLAGAQSSYNEQF
clone size: many; V gene: TRBV6-1; CDR3 protein: ASSVTTGGSGNTIY
clone size: NA; V gene: TRBV5-1; CDR3 protein: ASSLGGGSETQY
clone size: NA; V gene: TRBV4-3; CDR3 protein: ASSPPGQIYEQY
clone size: NA; V gene: TRBV4-3; CDR3 protein: ASSQVGTANEYGYT
clone size: NA; V gene: TRBV2; CDR3 protein: ASRERGGKETQY
clone size: once; V gene: TRBV10-3; CDR3 protein: AISESTGNQPQH
clone size: NA; V gene: TRBV2; CDR3 protein: ATHEQGFSYEQY
clone size: few; V gene: TRBV7-2; CDR3 protein: ASSPEPSDTGELF
clone size: NA; V gene: TRBV20-1; CDR3 protein: SASTTGFEAF
clone size: NA; V gene: TRBV7-6; CDR3 protein: ASSPKGSSYNSPLH
clone size: NA; V gene: TRBV12-3/TRBV12-4; CDR3 protein: ASSLPNSPLH
clone size: NA; V gene: TRBV6-4; CDR3 protein: ASRREENTEAF
clone size: NA; V gene: TRBV5-1; CDR3 protein: ASSHDTASYEQY
clone size: NA; V gene: TRBV10-3; CDR3 protein: AISPNRAGFQTNEKLF
clone size: NA; V gene: TRBV27; CDR3 protein: ASRGGTGGHQPQH
clone size: NA; V gene: TRBV6-5; CDR3 protein: ASTEVGGLGYT
clone size: NA; V gene: TRBV19; CDR3 protein: ASSIQGMTYEQY
clone size: NA; V gene: TRBV28; CDR3 protein: ASSPSEGVGSPLH
clone size: NA; V gene: TRBV5-1; CDR3 protein: ASNRDRVSGYT
clone size: once; V gene: TRBV6-6; CDR3 protein: ASSPDRGRWSNQPQH
clone size: few; V gene: TRBV5-1; CDR3 protein: ASSQPGNNEKLF
clone size: NA; V gene: TRBV3-1/TRBV3-2; CDR3 protein: ASSQDQGLQGSPLH
clone size: NA; V gene: TRBV9; CDR3 protein: ASSAGTGGTEQF
clone size: NA; V gene: TRBV6-5; CDR3 protein: ASAGKAGTIQPQH
clone size: NA; V gene: TRBV18; CDR3 protein: ASSLSGNQPQH
clone size: few; V gene: TRBV2; CDR3 protein: ASSEGQGFEETQY
clone size: few; V gene: TRBV4-3; CDR3 protein: ASSQDRGNRGYGYT
clone size: NA; V gene: TRBV18; CDR3 protein: ASSQGGTEAF